This paragraph covers one T cell receptor beta chain sequence. The data derive from a study of blood T cell repertoires in COVID-19. Overall study: Samples taken during acute and convalescent COVID-19 were collected in the United States, Italy and Spain. The analysed material was cDNA or gDNA that came from T cells, B-cell-depleted T cells, or PBMCs.

Authors' data handling: Amplification with reference gene primers provided the estimates of nucleated cell counts. Method: immunoSEQ multiplex PCR; TCRdb's copy keeps in-frame clones and lacks some. V and J calls and clone size are given by that table; D and trimming were obtained from the DNA. The sample records 50,000 to 65,000 clones, over 70% being singletons. Germline V gene lookup returns CDR1 SGHRS and CDR2 YFSETQ. The CDR3 is 13 residues long. Losses at the gene ends were 5 bases for V and 6 bases for J; bases not matched to a gene: 4. This TCR came from a human donor in a cohort sampled during active COVID-19. The J gene is TRBJ2-1, the V gene TRBV5-1, with 8 bases matching TRBD2. Source material: peripheral blood. This chain's CDR3 is CASRSSGGNEQFF. CDR3 in DNA: TGCGCCAGCAGATCAAGCGGGGGCAATGAGCAGTTCTTC.